This T cell receptor beta chain was sequenced in a study of blood T cell dynamics during melanoma immunotherapy. Trimming removed 5 bases from V and 0 bases from J; junction bases left unmatched: 9. The germline gives CDR1 SGHNT, CDR2 YYREEE (reference sequence). The CDR3 loop spans 16 amino acids. The protocol was immunoSEQ multiplex PCR, while the TCRdb copy is restricted to in-frame clones and leaves out a portion. Among roughly 29,000 clones listed, 80% to 85% were seen once. Time point of the sample: week 3, after first cycle of checkpoint inhibitor. The receptor was derived from a human donor with melanoma. The gene calls are TRBV5-4 and TRBJ2-3, with 7 bases matching TRBD1. Specimen: blood, collected from a patient treated with checkpoint blockade. Here the CDR3 DNA reads TGTGCCAGCAGGGGAAGAGGGACAGCTAGCACAGATACGCAGTATTTT. Residues: CASRGRGTASTDTQYF.